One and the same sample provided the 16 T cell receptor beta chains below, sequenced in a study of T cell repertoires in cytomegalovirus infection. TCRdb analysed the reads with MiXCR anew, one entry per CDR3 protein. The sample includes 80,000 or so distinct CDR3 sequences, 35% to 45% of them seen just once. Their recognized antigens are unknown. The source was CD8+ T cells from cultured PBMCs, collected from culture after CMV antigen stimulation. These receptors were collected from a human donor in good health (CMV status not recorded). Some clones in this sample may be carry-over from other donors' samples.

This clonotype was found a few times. The CDR3: CASSSPPDNNSPLHF. As DNA, the CDR3 is TGTGCCAGCAGCTCTCCCCCGGACAATAATTCACCCCTCCACTTT. The V and J genes are TRBV7-9 and TRBJ1-6, with D tentatively TRBD1 (5 bases). The CDR3 is 15 residues long. Germline values: CDR1 SEHNR, CDR2 FQNEAQ (reference sequence). V was pared by 4 bases and J by 5 bases, with 12 bases between. Looking up the rest from reference TRBV7-9 and TRBJ1-6 gives the full variable domain: DTGVSQNPRHKITKRGQNVTFRCDPISEHNRLYWYRQTLGQGPEFLTYFQNEAQLEKSRLLSDRFSAERPKGSFSTLEIQRTEQGDSAMYLCASSSPPDNNSPLHFGNGTRLTVT.

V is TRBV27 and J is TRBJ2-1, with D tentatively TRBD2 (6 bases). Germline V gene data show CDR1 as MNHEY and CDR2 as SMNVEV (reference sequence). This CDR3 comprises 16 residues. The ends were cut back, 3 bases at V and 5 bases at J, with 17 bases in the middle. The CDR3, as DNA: TGTGCCAGCAGTTTCGGTGGGGACTTATTAAACAATGAGCAGTTCTTC. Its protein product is CASSFGGDLLNNEQFF.

The CDR3 reads CSAKGGVINYGYTF. Here the CDR3 DNA reads TGCAGTGCTAAGGGGGGGGTGATTAACTATGGCTACACCTTC. The chain uses TRBV20-1 and TRBJ1-2, with D perhaps TRBD1 (6 bases). Looked up from germline, CDR1 is DFQATT and CDR2 is SNEGSKA (reference sequence). V shed 4 bases and J shed 1 base, with 13 bases lying between them. The CDR3 runs to 14 residues.

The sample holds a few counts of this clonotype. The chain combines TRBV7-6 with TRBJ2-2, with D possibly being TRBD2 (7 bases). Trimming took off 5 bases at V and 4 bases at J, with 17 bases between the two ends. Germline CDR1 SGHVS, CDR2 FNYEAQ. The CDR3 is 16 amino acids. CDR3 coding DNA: TGTGCCAGCAGCGCCCCTGCGGGGGCCTTCACCGGGGAGCTGTTTTTT. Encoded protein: CASSAPAGAFTGELFF. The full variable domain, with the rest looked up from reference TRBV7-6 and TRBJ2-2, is GAGVSQSPRYKVTKRGQDVALRCDPISGHVSLYWYRQALGQGPEFLTYFNYEAQQDKSGLPNDRFSAERPEGSISTLTIQRTEQRDSAMYRCASSAPAGAFTGELFFGEGSRLTVL.

The CDR3 DNA reads TGTGCCATCAGTGAGGGACAGGGTTCGACTGAAGCTTTCTTT. This sequence encodes CAISEGQGSTEAFF. This chain uses TRBV10-3 with TRBJ1-1; 8 bases match TRBD1. Losses at the gene ends were 2 bases for V and 5 bases for J; bases not matched to a gene: 4. This CDR3 is 14 amino acids long. Germline V gene sequence: CDR1 ENHRY, CDR2 SYGVKD.

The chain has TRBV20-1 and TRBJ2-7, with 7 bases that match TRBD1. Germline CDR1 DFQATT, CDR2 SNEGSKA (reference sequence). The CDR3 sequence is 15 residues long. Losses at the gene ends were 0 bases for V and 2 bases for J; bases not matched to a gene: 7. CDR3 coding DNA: TGCAGTGCTAGAGAATTAGAGGGGGCGACCTACGAGCAGTACTTC. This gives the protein CSARELEGATYEQYF.

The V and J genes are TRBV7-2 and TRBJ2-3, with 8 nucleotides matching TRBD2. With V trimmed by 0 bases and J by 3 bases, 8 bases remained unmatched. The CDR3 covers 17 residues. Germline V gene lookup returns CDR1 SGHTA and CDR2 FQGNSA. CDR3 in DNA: TGTGCCAGCAGCTTAGCGGGTTCAGCGGGGGTGACAGATACGCAGTATTTT. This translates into CASSLAGSAGVTDTQYF.

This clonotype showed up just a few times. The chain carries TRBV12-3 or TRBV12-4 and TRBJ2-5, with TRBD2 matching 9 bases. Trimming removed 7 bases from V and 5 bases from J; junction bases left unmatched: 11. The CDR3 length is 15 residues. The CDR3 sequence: CASTVGRGGWETQYF. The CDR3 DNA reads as TGTGCCAGCACCGTGGGGCGGGGGGGCTGGGAGACCCAGTACTTC.

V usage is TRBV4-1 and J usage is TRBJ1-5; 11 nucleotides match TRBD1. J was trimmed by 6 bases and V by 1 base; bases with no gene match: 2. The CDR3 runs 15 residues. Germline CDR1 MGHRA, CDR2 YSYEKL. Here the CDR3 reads CASSQGTGGGQPQHF. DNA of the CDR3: TGCGCCAGCAGCCAAGGGACAGGGGGCGGTCAGCCCCAGCATTTT.

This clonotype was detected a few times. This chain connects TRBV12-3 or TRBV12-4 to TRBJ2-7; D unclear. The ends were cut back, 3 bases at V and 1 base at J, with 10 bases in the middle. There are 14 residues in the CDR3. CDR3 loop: CASSFPGQSYEQYF. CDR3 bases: TGTGCCAGCAGTTTCCCCGGGCAATCCTACGAGCAGTACTTC.

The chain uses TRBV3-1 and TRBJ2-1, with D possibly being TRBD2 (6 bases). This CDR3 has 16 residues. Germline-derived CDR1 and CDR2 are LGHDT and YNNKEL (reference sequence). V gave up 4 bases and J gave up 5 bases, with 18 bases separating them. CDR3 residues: CASSRRNLAGNNEQFF. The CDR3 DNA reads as TGTGCCAGCAGCCGCCGAAATCTGGCGGGGAACAATGAGCAGTTCTTC.

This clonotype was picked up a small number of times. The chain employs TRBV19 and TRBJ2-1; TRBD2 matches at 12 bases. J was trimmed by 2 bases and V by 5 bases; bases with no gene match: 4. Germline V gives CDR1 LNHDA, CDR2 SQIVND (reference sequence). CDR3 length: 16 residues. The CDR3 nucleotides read TGTGCCAGTAGTGTACTAGCGGGGGGTACCTACAATGAGCAGTTCTTC. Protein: CASSVLAGGTYNEQFF.

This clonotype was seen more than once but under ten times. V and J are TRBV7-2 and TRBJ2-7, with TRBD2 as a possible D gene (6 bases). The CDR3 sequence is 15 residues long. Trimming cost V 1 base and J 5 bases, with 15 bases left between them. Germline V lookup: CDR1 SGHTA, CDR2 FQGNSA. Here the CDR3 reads CASSLDRGLRDEQYF. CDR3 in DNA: TGTGCCAGCAGCTTAGATCGGGGGTTGAGGGACGAGCAGTACTTC.

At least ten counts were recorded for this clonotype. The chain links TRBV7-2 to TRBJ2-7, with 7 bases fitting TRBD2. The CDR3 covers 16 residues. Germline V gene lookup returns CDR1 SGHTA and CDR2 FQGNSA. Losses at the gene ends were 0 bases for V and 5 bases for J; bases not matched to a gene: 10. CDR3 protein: CASSLAGRTSMDEQYF. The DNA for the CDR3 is TGTGCCAGCAGCTTAGCCGGACGGACTAGTATGGACGAGCAGTACTTC.

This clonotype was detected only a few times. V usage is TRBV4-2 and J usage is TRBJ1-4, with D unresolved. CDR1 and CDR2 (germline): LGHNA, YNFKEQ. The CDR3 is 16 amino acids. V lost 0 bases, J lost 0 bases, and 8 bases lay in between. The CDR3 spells CASSQDLIATNEKLFF. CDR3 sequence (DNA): TGTGCCAGCAGCCAAGATTTAATTGCAACTAATGAAAAACTGTTTTTT.

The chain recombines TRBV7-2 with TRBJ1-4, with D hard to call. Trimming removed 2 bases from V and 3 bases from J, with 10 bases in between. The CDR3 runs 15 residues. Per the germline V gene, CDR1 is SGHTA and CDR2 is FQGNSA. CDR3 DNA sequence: TGTGCCAGCAGCTTATCCCATTGGGCTAATGAAAAACTGTTTTTT. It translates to CASSLSHWANEKLFF.